The entry that follows covers one TCR beta chain sequence. V lost 7 bases to trimming and J lost 6 bases, with 19 bases between them. Looked up from germline, CDR1 is MDHEN and CDR2 is SYDVKM. CDR3 length: 15 amino acids. Per the study methods: From reference gene primer amplification, estimates of nucleated cell counts were derived. Measured with immunoSEQ multiplex PCR; TCRdb has only the in-frame clones, and not every one. That table supplies the V and J calls and clone size; D and trimming were determined from the DNA. In the table there are 150,000 or so clones, about 88% of which are singletons. This specimen comes from a study of blood T cell repertoires in COVID-19. Study summary: Whether acute or convalescent, the COVID-19 samples came from the United States, Italy and Spain. T cells, B-cell-depleted T cells, or PBMCs supplied cDNA or gDNA.

Seattle's enrolled individuals joined amid active infection and were then monitored longitudinally. The chain couples TRBV28 to TRBJ1-5, with TRBD1 as a possible D gene (6 bases). This receptor was taken from a woman in her fifties or sixties with COVID-19, enrolled during active disease. Specimen: peripheral blood. The CDR3 bases are TGTGCCAGCAAACCCAAACACAGGGACACTCAGCCCCAGCATTTT. It is translated as CASKPKHRDTQPQHF.